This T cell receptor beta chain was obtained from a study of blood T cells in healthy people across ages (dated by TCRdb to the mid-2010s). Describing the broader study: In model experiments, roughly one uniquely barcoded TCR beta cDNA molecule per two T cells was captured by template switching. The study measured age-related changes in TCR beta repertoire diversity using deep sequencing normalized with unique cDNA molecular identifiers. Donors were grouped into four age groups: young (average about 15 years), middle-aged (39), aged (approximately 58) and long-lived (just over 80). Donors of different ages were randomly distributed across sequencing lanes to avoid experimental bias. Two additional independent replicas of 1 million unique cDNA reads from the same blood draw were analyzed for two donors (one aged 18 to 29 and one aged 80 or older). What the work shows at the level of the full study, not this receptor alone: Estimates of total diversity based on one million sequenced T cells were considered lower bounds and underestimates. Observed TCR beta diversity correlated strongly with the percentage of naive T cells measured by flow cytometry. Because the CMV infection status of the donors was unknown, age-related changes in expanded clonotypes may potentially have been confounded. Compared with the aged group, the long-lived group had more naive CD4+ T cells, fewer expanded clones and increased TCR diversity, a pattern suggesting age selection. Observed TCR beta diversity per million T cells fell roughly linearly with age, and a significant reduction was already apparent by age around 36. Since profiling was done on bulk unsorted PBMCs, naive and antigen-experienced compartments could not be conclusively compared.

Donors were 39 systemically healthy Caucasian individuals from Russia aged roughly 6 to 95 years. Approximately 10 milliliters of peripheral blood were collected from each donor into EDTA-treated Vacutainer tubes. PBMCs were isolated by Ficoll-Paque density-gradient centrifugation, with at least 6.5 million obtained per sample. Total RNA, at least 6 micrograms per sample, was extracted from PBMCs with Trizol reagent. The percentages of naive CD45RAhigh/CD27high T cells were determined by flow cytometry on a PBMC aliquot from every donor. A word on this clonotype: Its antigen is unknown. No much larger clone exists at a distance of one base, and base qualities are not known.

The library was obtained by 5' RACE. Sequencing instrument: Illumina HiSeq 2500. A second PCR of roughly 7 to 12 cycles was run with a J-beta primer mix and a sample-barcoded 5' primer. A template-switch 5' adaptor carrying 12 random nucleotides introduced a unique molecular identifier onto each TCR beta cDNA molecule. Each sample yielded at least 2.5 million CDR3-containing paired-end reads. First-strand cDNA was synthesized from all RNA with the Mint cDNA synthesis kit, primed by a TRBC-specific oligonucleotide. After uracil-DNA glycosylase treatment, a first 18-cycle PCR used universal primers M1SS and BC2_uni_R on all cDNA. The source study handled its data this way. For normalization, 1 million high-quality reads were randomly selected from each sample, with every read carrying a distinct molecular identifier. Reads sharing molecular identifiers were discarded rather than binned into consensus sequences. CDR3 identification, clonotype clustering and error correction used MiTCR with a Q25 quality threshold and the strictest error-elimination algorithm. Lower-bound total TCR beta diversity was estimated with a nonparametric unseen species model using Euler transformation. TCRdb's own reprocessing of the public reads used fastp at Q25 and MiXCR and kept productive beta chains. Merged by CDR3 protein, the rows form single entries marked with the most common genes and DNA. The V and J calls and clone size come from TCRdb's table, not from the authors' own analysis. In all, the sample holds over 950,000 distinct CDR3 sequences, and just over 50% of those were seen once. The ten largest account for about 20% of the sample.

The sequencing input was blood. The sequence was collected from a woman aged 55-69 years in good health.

The DNA is as follows: TGTGCCAGCAGCCAAGACTCCGGACTAGCCCGGGTGGATCGGGAGCTGTTTTTT. Its product reads: CASSQDSGLARVDRELFF. The V gene is TRBV4-2 and the J gene is TRBJ2-2, with TRBD2 matching 8 junction bases. From the cysteine through the phenylalanine, the CDR3 covers 18 amino acids. The read is trimmed to its CDR3 DNA, 54 bases read in frame from base 1. CDR1 and CDR2 are read off the germline V gene as LGHNA and YNFKEQ. V ends up 0 bases short and J 9 bases short, with an unmatched junction base count of 15.